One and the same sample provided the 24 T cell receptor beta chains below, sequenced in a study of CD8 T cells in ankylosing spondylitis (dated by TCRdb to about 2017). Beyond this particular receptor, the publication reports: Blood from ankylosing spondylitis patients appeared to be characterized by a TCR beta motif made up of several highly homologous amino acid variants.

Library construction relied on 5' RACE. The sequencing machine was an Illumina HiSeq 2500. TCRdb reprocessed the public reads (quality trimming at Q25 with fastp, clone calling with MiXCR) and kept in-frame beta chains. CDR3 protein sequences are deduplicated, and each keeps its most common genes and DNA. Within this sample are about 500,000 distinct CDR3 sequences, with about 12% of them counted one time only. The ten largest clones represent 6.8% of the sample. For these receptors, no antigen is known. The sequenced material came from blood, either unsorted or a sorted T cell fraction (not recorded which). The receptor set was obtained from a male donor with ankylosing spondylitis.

The CDR3 DNA reads TGCAGTGCTAGAGATCGTACGGGAGGAAACACCATATATTTT. It is translated as CSARDRTGGNTIYF. V gene TRBV20-1 combines with J gene TRBJ1-3; D unresolved. CDR1 is DFQATT and CDR2 is SNEGSKA in the germline V gene (reference sequence). This CDR3 is 14 amino acids long. Between the trimmed V and J ends, which lost 0 bases and 4 bases, there was a span of 10 bases.

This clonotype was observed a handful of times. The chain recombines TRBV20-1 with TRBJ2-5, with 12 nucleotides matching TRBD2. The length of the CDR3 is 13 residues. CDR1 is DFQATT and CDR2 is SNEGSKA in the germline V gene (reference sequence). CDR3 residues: CSAKTSGRETQYF. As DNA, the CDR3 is TGCAGCGCGAAGACTAGCGGGAGAGAGACCCAGTACTTC.

The CDR3 nucleotides read TGTGCCAGCAGTTCCGACAGGGAGGCTGGAAACACCATATATTTT. Amino acids: CASSSDREAGNTIYF. The chain is built from TRBV7-6 and TRBJ1-3; 7 nucleotides align to TRBD1. The junction had 7 bases not matched to a gene; V was cut back by 6 bases and J by 2 bases. Germline V CDR1 and CDR2: SGHVS, FNYEAQ. The CDR3 sequence is 15 residues long.

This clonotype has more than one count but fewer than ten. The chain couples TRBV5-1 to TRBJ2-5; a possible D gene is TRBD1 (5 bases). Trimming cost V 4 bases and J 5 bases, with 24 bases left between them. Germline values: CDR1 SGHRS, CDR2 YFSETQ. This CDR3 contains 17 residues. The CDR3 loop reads CASSVGAGARQKETQYF. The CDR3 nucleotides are TGCGCCAGCAGCGTAGGCGCCGGAGCCAGACAGAAGGAGACCCAGTACTTC.

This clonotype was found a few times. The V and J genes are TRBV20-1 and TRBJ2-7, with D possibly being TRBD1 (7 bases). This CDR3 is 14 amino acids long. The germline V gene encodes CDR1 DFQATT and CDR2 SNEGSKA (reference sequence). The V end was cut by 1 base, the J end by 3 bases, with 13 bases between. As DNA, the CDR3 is TGCAGTGCTAGAGTAGGAGGGGGCCTCTACGAGCAGTACTTC. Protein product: CSARVGGGLYEQYF.

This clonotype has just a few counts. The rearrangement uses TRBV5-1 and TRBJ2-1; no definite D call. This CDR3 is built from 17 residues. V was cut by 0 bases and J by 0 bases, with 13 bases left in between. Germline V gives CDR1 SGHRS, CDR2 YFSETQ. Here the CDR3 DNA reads TGCGCCAGCAGCTTGGAGGGTGGCGCGAGCTCCTACAATGAGCAGTTCTTC. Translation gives CASSLEGGASSYNEQFF.

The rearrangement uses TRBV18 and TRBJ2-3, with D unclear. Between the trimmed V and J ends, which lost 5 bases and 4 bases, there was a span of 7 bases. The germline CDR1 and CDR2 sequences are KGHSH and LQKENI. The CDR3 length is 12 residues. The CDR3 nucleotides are TGTGCCAGCTCAGGAGACGCAGATACGCAGTATTTT. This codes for CASSGDADTQYF.

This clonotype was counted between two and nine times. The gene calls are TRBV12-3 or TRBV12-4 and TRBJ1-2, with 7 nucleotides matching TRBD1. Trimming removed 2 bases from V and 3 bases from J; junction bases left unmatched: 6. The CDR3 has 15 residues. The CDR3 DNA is TGTGCCAGCAGTTTAAGAGGGGGCCCGGACTATGGCTACACCTTC. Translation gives CASSLRGGPDYGYTF.

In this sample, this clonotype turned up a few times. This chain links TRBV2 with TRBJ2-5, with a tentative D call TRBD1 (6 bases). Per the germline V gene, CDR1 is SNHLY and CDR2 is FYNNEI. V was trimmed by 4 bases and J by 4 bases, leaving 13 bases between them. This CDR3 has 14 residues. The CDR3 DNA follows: TGTGCCAGCAGTGGGCAGGGGAAGGGAGAGACCCAGTACTTC. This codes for CASSGQGKGETQYF. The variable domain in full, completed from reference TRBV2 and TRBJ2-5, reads EPEVTQTPSHQVTQMGQEVILRCVPISNHLYFYWYRQILGQKVEFLVSFYNNEISEKSEIFDDQFSVERPDGSNFTLKIRSTKLEDSAMYFCASSGQGKGETQYFGPGTRLLVL.

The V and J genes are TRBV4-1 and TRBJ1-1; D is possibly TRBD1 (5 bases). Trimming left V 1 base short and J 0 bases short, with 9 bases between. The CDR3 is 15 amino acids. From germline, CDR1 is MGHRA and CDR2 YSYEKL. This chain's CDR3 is CASSQARGLNTEAFF. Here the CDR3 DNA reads TGCGCCAGCAGCCAAGCTAGGGGTTTGAACACTGAAGCTTTCTTT.

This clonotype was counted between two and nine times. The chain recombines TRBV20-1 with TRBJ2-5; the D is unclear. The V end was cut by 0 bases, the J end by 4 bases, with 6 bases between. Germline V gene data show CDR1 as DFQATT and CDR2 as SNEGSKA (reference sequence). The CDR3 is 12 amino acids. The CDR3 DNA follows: TGCAGTGCTAGAGAACAGATAGAGACCCAGTACTTC. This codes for CSAREQIETQYF.

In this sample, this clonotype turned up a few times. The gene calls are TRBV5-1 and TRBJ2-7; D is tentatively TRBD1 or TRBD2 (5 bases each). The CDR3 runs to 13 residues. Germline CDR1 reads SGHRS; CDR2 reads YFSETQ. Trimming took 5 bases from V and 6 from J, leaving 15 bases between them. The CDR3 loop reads CASSPGPTGEQYF. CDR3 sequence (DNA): TGCGCCAGCAGTCCGGGGCCGACGGGCGAGCAGTACTTC.

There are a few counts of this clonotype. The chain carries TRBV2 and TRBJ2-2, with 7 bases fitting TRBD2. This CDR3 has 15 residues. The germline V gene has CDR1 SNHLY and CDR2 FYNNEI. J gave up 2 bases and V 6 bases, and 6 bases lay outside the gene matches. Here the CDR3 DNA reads TGTGCCAGCAGAGTCAGGACTAGTAACACCGGGGAGCTGTTTTTT. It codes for CASRVRTSNTGELFF. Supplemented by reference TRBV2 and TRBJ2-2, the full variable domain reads EPEVTQTPSHQVTQMGQEVILRCVPISNHLYFYWYRQILGQKVEFLVSFYNNEISEKSEIFDDQFSVERPDGSNFTLKIRSTKLEDSAMYFCASRVRTSNTGELFFGEGSRLTVL.

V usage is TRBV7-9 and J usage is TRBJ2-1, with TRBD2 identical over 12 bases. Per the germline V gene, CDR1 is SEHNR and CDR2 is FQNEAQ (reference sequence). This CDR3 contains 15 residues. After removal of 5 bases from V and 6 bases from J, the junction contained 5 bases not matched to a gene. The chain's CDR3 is CASSRLAGVINEQFF. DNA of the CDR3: TGTGCCAGCAGCCGACTAGCGGGAGTAATCAATGAGCAGTTCTTC.

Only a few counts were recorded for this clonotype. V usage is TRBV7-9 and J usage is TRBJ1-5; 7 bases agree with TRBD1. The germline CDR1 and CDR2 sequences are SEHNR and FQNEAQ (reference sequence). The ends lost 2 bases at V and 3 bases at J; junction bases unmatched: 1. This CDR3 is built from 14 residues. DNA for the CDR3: TGTGCCAGCAGCTTACAGGGGGTCAATCAGCCCCAGCATTTT. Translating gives CASSLQGVNQPQHF.

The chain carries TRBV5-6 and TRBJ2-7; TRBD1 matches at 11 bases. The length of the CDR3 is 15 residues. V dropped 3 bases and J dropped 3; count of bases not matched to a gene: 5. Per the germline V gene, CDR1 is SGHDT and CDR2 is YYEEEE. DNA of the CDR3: TGTGCCAGCAGCTCGGACAGGGGGCTAAGCTACGAGCAGTACGTC. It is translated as CASSSDRGLSYEQYV.

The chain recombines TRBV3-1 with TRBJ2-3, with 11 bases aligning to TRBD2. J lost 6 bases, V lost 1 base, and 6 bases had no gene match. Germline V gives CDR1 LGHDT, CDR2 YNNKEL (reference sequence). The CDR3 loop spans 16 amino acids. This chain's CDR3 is CASSQGGLAGLDTQYF. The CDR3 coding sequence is TGTGCCAGCAGCCAAGGTGGACTAGCGGGTCTGGATACGCAGTATTTT.

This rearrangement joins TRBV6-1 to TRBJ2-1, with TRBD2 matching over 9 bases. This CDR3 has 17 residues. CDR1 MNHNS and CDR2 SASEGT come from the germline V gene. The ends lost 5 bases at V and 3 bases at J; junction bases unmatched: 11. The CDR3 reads CASSPSVAGALYNEQFF. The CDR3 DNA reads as TGTGCCAGCAGTCCGAGTGTAGCGGGAGCCCTCTACAATGAGCAGTTCTTC.

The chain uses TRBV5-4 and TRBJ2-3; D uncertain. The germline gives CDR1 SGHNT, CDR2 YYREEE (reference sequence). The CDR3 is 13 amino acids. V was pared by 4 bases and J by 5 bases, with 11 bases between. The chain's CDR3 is CASSQPGLDTQYF. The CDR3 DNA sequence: TGTGCCAGCAGCCAACCCGGGTTAGATACGCAGTATTTT.

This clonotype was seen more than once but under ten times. This CDR3 is CASSTTGDSPLHF. The CDR3 bases are TGTGCCAGCAGCACTACAGGGGATTCACCCCTCCACTTT. The rearrangement joins TRBV7-9 to TRBJ1-6; 7 bases match TRBD1. This CDR3 contains 13 residues. Losses at the gene ends were 5 bases for V and 8 bases for J; bases not matched to a gene: 3. The V gene's germline CDR1 is SEHNR and CDR2 FQNEAQ (reference sequence).

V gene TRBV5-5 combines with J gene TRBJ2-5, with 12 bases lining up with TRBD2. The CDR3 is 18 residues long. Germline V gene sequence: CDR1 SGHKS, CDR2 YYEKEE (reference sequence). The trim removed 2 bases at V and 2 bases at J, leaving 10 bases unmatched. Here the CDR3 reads CASSFWSSGRARQETQYF. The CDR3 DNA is TGTGCCAGCAGCTTTTGGTCTAGCGGGAGGGCGCGGCAAGAGACCCAGTACTTC.

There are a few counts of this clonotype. CDR3 sequence: CSAQTGVNTEAFF. CDR3 DNA: TGCAGTGCACAGACAGGGGTGAACACTGAAGCTTTCTTT. The rearrangement links TRBV20-1 to TRBJ1-1, with TRBD1 matching over 8 bases. Germline values: CDR1 DFQATT, CDR2 SNEGSKA (reference sequence). V lost 6 bases, J lost 0 bases, and 3 bases stayed unmatched. This CDR3 has 13 residues.

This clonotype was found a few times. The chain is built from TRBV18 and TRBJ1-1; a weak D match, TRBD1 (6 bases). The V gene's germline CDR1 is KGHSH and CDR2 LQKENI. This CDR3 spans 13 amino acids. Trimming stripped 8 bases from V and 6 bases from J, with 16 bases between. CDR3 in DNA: TGTGCCAGCGCGCACTCAGAGGGGGCTGAAGCTTTCTTT. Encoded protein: CASAHSEGAEAFF. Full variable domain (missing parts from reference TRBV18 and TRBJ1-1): NAGVMQNPRHLVRRRGQEARLRCSPMKGHSHVYWYRQLPEEGLKFMVYLQKENIIDESGMPKERFSAEFPKEGPSILRIQQVVRGDSAAYFCASAHSEGAEAFFGQGTRLTVV.

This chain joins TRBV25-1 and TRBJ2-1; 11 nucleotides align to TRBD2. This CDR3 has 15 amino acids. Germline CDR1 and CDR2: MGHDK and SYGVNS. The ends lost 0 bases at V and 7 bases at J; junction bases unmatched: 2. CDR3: CASSEYRLAGNEQFF. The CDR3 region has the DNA TGTGCCAGCAGTGAATACCGACTAGCGGGGAATGAGCAGTTCTTC.